The 5 T cell receptor beta chains given below trace back to one sample, sequenced in a study of brain T cells in children with intractable seizures. Time point described: blood from clinic visit 5 months post-surgery; TSC patient then seizure free. The repertoire was sequenced with immunoSEQ multiplex PCR; TCRdb's copy has only in-frame clones and lacks some. In the table there are 300,000 to 400,000 clones, over 90% of which are singletons. This sample comprised peripheral blood, obtained more than 4 months after surgery. The receptor source for this set is a boy in the first two years of life with tuberous sclerosis and intractable seizures.

The chain has TRBV29-1 and TRBJ1-2; D perhaps matches TRBD1 (6 bases). This CDR3 spans 13 amino acids. Germline V gene data show CDR1 as SQVTM and CDR2 as ANQGSEA. V lost 7 bases to trimming and J lost 4 bases, with 16 bases between them. CDR3 sequence (DNA): TGCAGCGCCCCCTTACAGGGAACCTATGGCTACACCTTC. As protein: CSAPLQGTYGYTF.

The CDR3, as DNA: TGTGCCAGCAGCTTAGACAGGGGGCGTTTTGGCTACACCTTC. It translates to CASSLDRGRFGYTF. The chain carries TRBV7-9 and TRBJ1-2; TRBD1 agrees at 9 bases. The CDR3 length is 14 residues. The V gene end was trimmed by 1 base and the J gene end by 7 bases; junction bases not matched to a gene: 4. Germline V gene sequence: CDR1 SEHNR, CDR2 FQNEAQ (reference sequence).

On this clone: A read error may produce the germline difference seen at one junction end. This rearrangement joins TRBV7-7 to TRBJ2-3; the match to TRBD2 covers 10 bases. Germline V lookup: CDR1 SSHAT, CDR2 FNYEAQ (reference sequence). The CDR3 consists of 15 residues. CDR3 coding DNA: TGTGCTAGCAGCTTAACTAGCGGGACCTGGGATACGCAGTATTTT. It translates to CASSLTSGTWDTQYF.

The genes are TRBV5-1 and TRBJ2-7; D possibly corresponds to TRBD1 (6 bases). Trimming left V 2 bases short and J 5 bases short, with 14 bases between. This CDR3 has 14 residues. From germline, CDR1 is SGHRS and CDR2 YFSETQ. For the CDR3, the DNA is TGCGCCAGCAGCTTACAACAGGGTGTGCACGAGCAGTACTTC. Its translation: CASSLQQGVHEQYF.

V gene TRBV4-2 combines with J gene TRBJ2-7; 7 nucleotides match TRBD2. The V segment lost 5 bases and the J segment 1 base; nucleotides outside the gene matches: 5. Germline V gives CDR1 LGHNA, CDR2 YNFKEQ. The CDR3 totals 14 residues. Here the CDR3 reads CASSVSGSSYEQYF. The CDR3 DNA reads TGTGCCAGCAGCGTTAGCGGGTCGTCCTACGAGCAGTACTTC.